These 17 T cell receptor beta chains came from one sample sequenced in a study of shared clonotypes between healthy human individuals (dated by TCRdb to about 2020). The library was built by means of the immunoSEQ multiplex PCR assay. Not all clones reach the TCRdb copy of this immuneACCESS table, which keeps in-frame sequences only. Checked studies attribute under half of the gap to unresolved V genes and leave the rest unexplained. The sample data list about 2 million clones, and just under 95% of these were observed just once. Of the sample, more than 0.9% falls within the top ten clones. CD8 naive samples were CD45RO-negative cells positively selected for CCR7, giving a CD45RA+CCR7+ population that excluded TemRA cells. The sample consisted of naive CD8+ T cells sorted from blood. This sample's cell subset or site label indicates: CD45RA+CCR7+. Source of these receptors: a man younger than 30 in good health.

The J gene is TRBJ2-5, the V gene TRBV5-8; 7 bases are shared with TRBD2. Germline loops: CDR1 SGHTS, CDR2 YDEGEE. The CDR3 covers 15 residues. Trimming removed 4 bases from V and 3 bases from J; junction bases left unmatched: 9. DNA of the CDR3: TGTGCCAGCAGCACGGATCCGGGACTAAAAGAGACCCAGTACTTC. Protein sequence: CASSTDPGLKETQYF. Full variable domain (rest looked up from reference TRBV5-8 and TRBJ2-5): EAGVTQSPTHLIKTRGQQATLRCSPISGHTSVYWYQQALGLGLQFLLWYDEGEERNRGNFPPRFSGRQFPNYSSELNVNALELEDSALYLCASSTDPGLKETQYFGPGTRLLVL.

V usage is TRBV19 and J usage is TRBJ2-7, with 8 bases lining up with TRBD1. The CDR3 is 14 amino acids. After removal of 9 bases from V and 3 bases from J, the junction contained 10 bases not matched to a gene. CDR1 LNHDA and CDR2 SQIVND come from the germline V gene (reference sequence). The CDR3 loop is CASTTGTGFYEQYF. In DNA form, the CDR3 reads TGTGCCAGCACGACCGGGACAGGATTCTACGAGCAGTACTTC. The complete variable domain, with remaining parts taken from reference TRBV19 and TRBJ2-7, reads DGGITQSPKYLFRKEGQNVTLSCEQNLNHDAMYWYRQDPGQGLRLIYYSQIVNDFQKGDIAEGYSVSREKKESFPLTVTSAQKNPTAFYLCASTTGTGFYEQYFGPGTRLTVT.

The chain employs TRBV5-1 and TRBJ2-3; D may match TRBD1 or TRBD2 (7 bases each). Between the trimmed V and J ends, which lost 6 bases and 6 bases, there was a span of 23 bases. The CDR3 is made up of 16 amino acids. In germline, CDR1 is SGHRS, CDR2 YFSETQ. The CDR3 nucleotides are TGCGCCAGCAACGTGGTGGGAGGGGGCCCCTCCGATACGCAGTATTTT. Residues: CASNVVGGGPSDTQYF.

V is TRBV7-9 and J is TRBJ2-7, with D hard to call. Trimming removed 5 bases from V and 2 bases from J, with 7 bases in between. In germline, CDR1 is SEHNR, CDR2 FQNEAQ (reference sequence). The CDR3 runs to 12 residues. The CDR3 here is CASSVPPYEQYF. The CDR3 nucleotides are TGTGCCAGCAGCGTACCTCCCTACGAGCAGTACTTC. The full variable domain, with the rest looked up from reference TRBV7-9 and TRBJ2-7, is DTGVSQNPRHKITKRGQNVTFRCDPISEHNRLYWYRQTLGQGPEFLTYFQNEAQLEKSRLLSDRFSAERPKGSFSTLEIQRTEQGDSAMYLCASSVPPYEQYFGPGTRLTVT.

The rearrangement links TRBV6-6 to TRBJ2-7; perhaps TRBD2 as D (6 bases). V was cut by 6 bases and J by 0 bases, with 6 bases left in between. This CDR3 contains 12 residues. Germline CDR1 is MNHNY and CDR2 is SVGAGI (reference sequence). The CDR3 reads CASSGGSYEQYF. CDR3 DNA sequence: TGTGCCAGCAGCGGGGGCTCCTACGAGCAGTACTTC.

The rearrangement joins TRBV6-1 to TRBJ1-6, with 7 bases identical to TRBD1. CDR3 length: 15 residues. J gave up 6 bases and V 2 bases, and 4 bases lay outside the gene matches. CDR1 MNHNS and CDR2 SASEGT come from the germline V gene. In DNA form, the CDR3 reads TGTGCCAGCAGTGAATCCGGGACAGCTAATTCACCCCTCCACTTT. Encoded protein: CASSESGTANSPLHF.

In its sample, this clone was seen once. The CDR3 protein is CASRTGEETQYF. DNA of the CDR3: TGTGCCAGCAGGACAGGAGAAGAGACCCAGTACTTC. The rearrangement joins TRBV7-2 to TRBJ2-5, with a tentative D call TRBD1 (6 bases). CDR1 SGHTA and CDR2 FQGNSA come from the germline V gene. The CDR3 runs to 12 residues. Trimming cost V 6 bases and J 3 bases, with 8 bases left between them.

V usage is TRBV5-4 and J usage is TRBJ2-1, with 10 nucleotides matching TRBD1. From germline, CDR1 is SGHNT and CDR2 YYREEE (reference sequence). J gave up 5 bases and V 2 bases, and 1 base lay outside the gene matches. The CDR3 is 14 residues long. The CDR3 loop is CASSLGQGDNEQFF. CDR3 nucleotides: TGTGCCAGCAGCTTAGGACAGGGGGACAATGAGCAGTTCTTC.

V is TRBV11-2 and J is TRBJ2-7; the D gene is possibly TRBD2 (6 bases). Germline V gives CDR1 SGHAT, CDR2 FQNNGV. V was trimmed by 3 bases and J by 2 bases, leaving 11 bases between them. There are 14 residues in the CDR3. CDR3 protein: CASSFRAGAYEQYF. In DNA, the CDR3 is TGTGCCAGCAGCTTCAGAGCGGGCGCCTACGAGCAGTACTTC.

J is TRBJ2-7 and V is TRBV5-4; D is uncertain. V was clipped by 0 bases and J by 6 bases, with 10 bases between them. This CDR3 is 13 amino acids long. The germline V gene has CDR1 SGHNT and CDR2 YYREEE (reference sequence). The CDR3 sequence is CASSLELVAEQYF. DNA for the CDR3: TGTGCCAGCAGCTTGGAACTTGTTGCCGAGCAGTACTTC.

The chain recombines TRBV19 with TRBJ2-7; D assignment may be TRBD1 or TRBD2 (5 bases each). CDR3 length: 14 amino acids. Trimming shortened V by 3 bases and J by 3 bases, and 12 bases separated the two germline ends. Germline V gene sequence: CDR1 LNHDA, CDR2 SQIVND (reference sequence). CDR3 region: CASSIGADLYEQYF. The CDR3 bases are TGTGCCAGTAGTATCGGGGCAGACCTCTACGAGCAGTACTTC.

The genes are TRBV2 and TRBJ1-2; no reliable D call. CDR1 SNHLY and CDR2 FYNNEI come from the germline V gene. The length of the CDR3 is 14 residues. Between the trimmed V and J ends, which lost 4 bases and 5 bases, there was a span of 14 bases. The CDR3 region is CASSGVASIYGYTF. The CDR3 nucleotides are TGTGCCAGCAGTGGTGTTGCCAGCATTTATGGCTACACCTTC.

The genes are TRBV6-1 and TRBJ2-7; 12 nucleotides line up with TRBD2. The germline gives CDR1 MNHNS, CDR2 SASEGT. Unmatched junction bases numbered 7, after V lost 6 bases and J lost 4 bases. The CDR3 extends over 15 amino acids. For the CDR3, the DNA is TGTGCCAGCAGGGACCTAGCGGGAGGGCCTTACGAGCAGTACTTC. This codes for CASRDLAGGPYEQYF.

The rearrangement joins TRBV5-8 to TRBJ2-7; perhaps TRBD1 as D (5 bases). The germline V gene encodes CDR1 SGHTS and CDR2 YDEGEE. V dropped 1 base and J dropped 9 bases, with 5 bases sitting between them. This CDR3 contains 10 residues. CDR3 DNA: TGTGCCAGCAGCTTGCAGGGGCAGTACTTC. Translation: CASSLQGQYF.

V gene TRBV7-9 combines with J gene TRBJ2-5; D not resolved. Germline V gene sequence: CDR1 SEHNR, CDR2 FQNEAQ (reference sequence). The germline V and J ends were trimmed by 5 bases and 4 bases, with 8 bases remaining between them. The CDR3 length is 12 residues. The CDR3 DNA follows: TGTGCCAGCAGCAACTCCAGAGAGACCCAGTACTTC. This gives the protein CASSNSRETQYF.

This clone was seen just once. This chain connects TRBV10-2 to TRBJ1-1; weak D call: TRBD1 (6 bases). The V and J ends lost 2 bases and 4 bases respectively, with 11 bases between them. Per germline, CDR1 WSHSY and CDR2 SAAADI. CDR3 length equals 14 residues. CDR3 bases: TGCGCCAGCAGTGAGCCCGGACAGTCCACTGAAGCTTTCTTT. This codes for CASSEPGQSTEAFF.

This chain links TRBV7-9 with TRBJ1-5, with 7 positions matching TRBD1. The CDR3 loop spans 16 amino acids. J was trimmed by 5 bases and V by 1 base; bases with no gene match: 8. Germline V gene sequence: CDR1 SEHNR, CDR2 FQNEAQ (reference sequence). CDR3 bases: TGTGCCAGCAGCTTAGGGTACGGGACAGACCATCAGCCCCAGCATTTT. Translating it yields CASSLGYGTDHQPQHF.